The entry that follows covers one TCR beta chain sequence. This specimen belongs to a study of blood T cell repertoires in COVID-19. Study-level information: T cells, B-cell-depleted T cells, or PBMCs provided the cDNA or gDNA that served as material.

The study recruited people aged about 18 to 90 years across roughly 25 US areas. TCRdb keeps only in-frame clones here, not all; method: immunoSEQ multiplex PCR. The sample lists 140,000 to 150,000 clones, 84% occurring once. This clonotype was sampled from a woman between 50 and 59 years old who had been exposed to COVID-19. The sample consisted of PBMCs or T cells enriched from blood (not recorded which).

As DNA, the CDR3 is TGTGCCAGCAGCTTTAACACCCGCTACGAGCAGTACTTC. Translated, it gives CASSFNTRYEQYF. The rearrangement joins TRBV5-6 to TRBJ2-7; D is undetermined. The CDR3 length is 13 residues. Looked up from germline, CDR1 is SGHDT and CDR2 is YYEEEE. Trimming cost V 2 bases and J 3 bases, with 9 bases left between them.